Below are 8 T cell receptor beta chains sequenced from a single sample in a study of shared clonotypes between healthy human individuals. Clones were sequenced by immunoSEQ multiplex PCR, and TCRdb holds only the in-frame ones, with some missing. The table includes some 1 million clones, around four fifths detected once. The material sequenced was memory CD4+ T cells sorted from blood. Subset: CD45RA-negative fraction. These receptor sequences come from a man aged 18 to 30 in good health.

CDR3 bases: TGTGCCAGCTCACCAGGCGGAAAACAAGGGACCACTGAAGCTTTCTTT. This codes for CASSPGGKQGTTEAFF. The chain recombines TRBV18 with TRBJ1-1; tentative D call: TRBD1 (5 bases). V dropped 2 bases and J dropped 4 bases, with 17 bases sitting between them. The V gene's germline CDR1 is KGHSH and CDR2 LQKENI. The CDR3 is 16 residues long.

The chain couples TRBV19 to TRBJ1-1; no clear D. CDR3 length: 15 amino acids. Germline V gene data show CDR1 as LNHDA and CDR2 as SQIVND (reference sequence). V was shortened by 5 bases and J by 0 bases, with 13 bases between the two germline ends. CDR3 bases: TGTGCCAGTAGTCTCGACGGGATAATGAACACTGAAGCTTTCTTT. Amino acid sequence: CASSLDGIMNTEAFF.

This rearrangement joins TRBV11-3 to TRBJ2-7, with 8 bases identical to TRBD1. The CDR3 runs to 15 residues. Germline lookup yields CDR1 SGHNT and CDR2 YENEEA. The trim removed 1 base at V and 6 bases at J, leaving 8 bases unmatched. CDR3 in amino acids: CASSLGGDRGGEQYF. CDR3 nucleotides: TGTGCCAGCAGCTTAGGGGGAGACAGGGGAGGCGAGCAGTACTTC.

The V and J genes are TRBV5-1 and TRBJ1-2; D remains unclear. Germline CDR1 SGHRS, CDR2 YFSETQ. Between the trimmed V and J ends, which lost 7 bases and 9 bases, there was a span of 16 bases. There are 12 residues in the CDR3. CDR3 nucleotides: TGCGCCAGCCGCCTCGGGGAGGGAAGCTACACCTTC. Its protein is CASRLGEGSYTF.

Concerning this clone itself: The same CDR3 can be traced to other DNA sequences in this sample. The chain links TRBV29-1 to TRBJ2-5; D gene unclear. Germline V gives CDR1 SQVTM, CDR2 ANQGSEA. This CDR3 contains 10 residues. Trimming pared 4 bases from V and 2 bases from J, leaving 2 bases between. CDR3 sequence reads: CSVGQETQYF. DNA of the CDR3: TGCAGCGTTGGTCAAGAGACCCAGTACTTC.

The table lists this clone with a count of one. The rearrangement joins TRBV7-5 to TRBJ2-3. TRBV7-5 counts as a pseudogene. The CDR3 runs to 15 residues. The CDR3 region is CARSPPWPPVDTQYF. The CDR3 region has the DNA TGTGCCAGAAGCCCGCCTTGGCCGCCGGTGGATACGCAGTATTTT.

The gene calls are TRBV2 and TRBJ1-1, with D hard to call. CDR3 length equals 17 residues. With 2 bases removed from V and 4 bases from J, the gap between germline ends came to 20 bases. Germline V gene lookup returns CDR1 SNHLY and CDR2 FYNNEI. The CDR3 here is CASSESRSSVVGTEAFF. The CDR3, as DNA: TGTGCCAGCAGTGAATCCAGGTCCTCTGTCGTTGGCACTGAAGCTTTCTTT.

This chain links TRBV19 with TRBJ2-5; D may match TRBD1 or TRBD2 (5 bases each). CDR1 LNHDA and CDR2 SQIVND come from the germline V gene (reference sequence). With 1 base removed from V and 2 bases from J, the gap between germline ends came to 11 bases. The CDR3 is 15 residues long. CDR3 DNA sequence: TGTGCCAGTAGTATAGTAGGGGACCTACAAGAGACCCAGTACTTC. Translated, it gives CASSIVGDLQETQYF.